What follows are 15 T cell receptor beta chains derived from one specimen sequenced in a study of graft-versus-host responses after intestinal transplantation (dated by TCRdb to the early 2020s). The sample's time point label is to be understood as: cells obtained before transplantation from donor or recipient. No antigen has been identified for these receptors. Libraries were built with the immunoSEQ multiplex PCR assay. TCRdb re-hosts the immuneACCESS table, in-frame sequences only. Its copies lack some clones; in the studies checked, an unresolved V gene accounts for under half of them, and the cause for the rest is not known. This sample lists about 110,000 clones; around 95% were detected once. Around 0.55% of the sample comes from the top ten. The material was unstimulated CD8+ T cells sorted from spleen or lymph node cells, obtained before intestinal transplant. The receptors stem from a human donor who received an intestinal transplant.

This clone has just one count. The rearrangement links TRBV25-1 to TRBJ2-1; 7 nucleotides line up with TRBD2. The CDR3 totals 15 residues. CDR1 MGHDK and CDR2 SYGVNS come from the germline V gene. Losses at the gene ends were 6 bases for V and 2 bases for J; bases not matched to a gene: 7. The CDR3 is CASSSLASAYNEQFF. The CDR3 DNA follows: TGTGCCAGCAGCTCACTAGCGTCGGCCTACAATGAGCAGTTCTTC. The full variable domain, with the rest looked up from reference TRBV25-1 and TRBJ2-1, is EADIYQTPRYLVIGTGKKITLECSQTMGHDKMYWYQQDPGMELHLIHYSYGVNSTEKGDLSSESTVSRIRTEHFPLTLESARPSHTSQYLCASSSLASAYNEQFFGPGTRLTVL.

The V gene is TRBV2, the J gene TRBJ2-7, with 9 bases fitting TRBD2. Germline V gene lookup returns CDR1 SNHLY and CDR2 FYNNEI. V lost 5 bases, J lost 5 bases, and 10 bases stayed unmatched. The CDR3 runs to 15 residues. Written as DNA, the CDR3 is TGTGCCAGCAGTCGCGGGGGGGGAGCTGGACACGAGCAGTACTTC. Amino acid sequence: CASSRGGGAGHEQYF.

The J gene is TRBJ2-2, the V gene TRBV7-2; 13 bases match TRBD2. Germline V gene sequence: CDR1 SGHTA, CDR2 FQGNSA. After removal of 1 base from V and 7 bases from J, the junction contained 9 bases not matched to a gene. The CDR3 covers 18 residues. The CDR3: CASSLVGLAGRGGGELFF. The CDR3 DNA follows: TGTGCCAGCAGCTTAGTGGGACTAGCGGGACGTGGTGGCGGGGAGCTGTTTTTT.

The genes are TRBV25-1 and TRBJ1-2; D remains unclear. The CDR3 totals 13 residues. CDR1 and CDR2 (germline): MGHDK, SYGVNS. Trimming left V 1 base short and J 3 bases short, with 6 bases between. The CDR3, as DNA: TGTGCCAGCAGTGAATGGAGAGACTATGGCTACACCTTC. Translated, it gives CASSEWRDYGYTF.

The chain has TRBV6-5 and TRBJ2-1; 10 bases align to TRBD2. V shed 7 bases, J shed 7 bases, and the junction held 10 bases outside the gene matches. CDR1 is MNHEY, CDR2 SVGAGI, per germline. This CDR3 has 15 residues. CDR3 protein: CASTDLAGEANEQFF. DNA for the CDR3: TGTGCCAGCACCGACCTAGCGGGAGAGGCAAATGAGCAGTTCTTC.

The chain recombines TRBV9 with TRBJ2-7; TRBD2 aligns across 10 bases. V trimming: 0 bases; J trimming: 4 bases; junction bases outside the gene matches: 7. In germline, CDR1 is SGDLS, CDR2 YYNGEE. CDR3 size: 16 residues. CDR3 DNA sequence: TGTGCCAGCAGCGTAGGTGGCCGGACTAGCGGTTACGAGCAGTACTTC. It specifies CASSVGGRTSGYEQYF.

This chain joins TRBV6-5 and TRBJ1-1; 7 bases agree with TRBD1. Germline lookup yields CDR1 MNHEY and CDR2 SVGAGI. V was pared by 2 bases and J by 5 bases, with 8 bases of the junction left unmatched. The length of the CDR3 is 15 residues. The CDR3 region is CASSYDTRGETEAFF. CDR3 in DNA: TGTGCCAGCAGTTACGACACCAGGGGGGAAACTGAAGCTTTCTTT.

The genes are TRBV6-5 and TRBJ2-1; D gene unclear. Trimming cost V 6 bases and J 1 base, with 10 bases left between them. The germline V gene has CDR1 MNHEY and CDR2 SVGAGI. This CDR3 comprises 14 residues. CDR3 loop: CASSFGISYNEQFF. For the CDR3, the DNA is TGTGCCAGCAGCTTTGGAATATCCTACAATGAGCAGTTCTTC.

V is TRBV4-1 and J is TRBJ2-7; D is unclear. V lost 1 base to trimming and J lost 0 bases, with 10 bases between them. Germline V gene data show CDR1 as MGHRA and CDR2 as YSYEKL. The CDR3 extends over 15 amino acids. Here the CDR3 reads CASSQAPDTSYEQYF. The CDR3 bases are TGCGCCAGCAGCCAAGCTCCAGATACCTCCTACGAGCAGTACTTC.

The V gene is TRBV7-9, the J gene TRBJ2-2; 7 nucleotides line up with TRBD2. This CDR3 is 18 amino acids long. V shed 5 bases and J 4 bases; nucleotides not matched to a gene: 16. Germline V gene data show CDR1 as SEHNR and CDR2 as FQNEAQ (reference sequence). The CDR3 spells CASSPIGGSLAVTGELFF. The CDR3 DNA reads TGTGCCAGCAGCCCCATAGGCGGGTCGCTAGCGGTCACCGGGGAGCTGTTTTTT.

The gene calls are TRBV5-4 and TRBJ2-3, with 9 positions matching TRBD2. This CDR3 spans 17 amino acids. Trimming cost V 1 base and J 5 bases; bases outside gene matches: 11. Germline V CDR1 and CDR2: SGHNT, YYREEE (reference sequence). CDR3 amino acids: CASSLMAGGPSGDTQYF. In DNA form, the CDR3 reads TGTGCCAGCAGCTTGATGGCGGGAGGGCCCTCAGGAGATACGCAGTATTTT.

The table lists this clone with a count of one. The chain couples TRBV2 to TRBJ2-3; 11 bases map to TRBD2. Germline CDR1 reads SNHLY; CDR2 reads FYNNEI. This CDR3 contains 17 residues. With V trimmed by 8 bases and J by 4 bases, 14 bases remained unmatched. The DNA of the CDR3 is TGTGCCAGCGGTCCAAGTTTACTAGCGGGAGAGGCAGATACGCAGTATTTT. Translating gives CASGPSLLAGEADTQYF.

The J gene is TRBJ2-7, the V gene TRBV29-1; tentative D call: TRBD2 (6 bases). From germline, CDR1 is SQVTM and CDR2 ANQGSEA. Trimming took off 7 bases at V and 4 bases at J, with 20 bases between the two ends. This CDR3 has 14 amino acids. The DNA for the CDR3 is TGCAGCGCACATATAGCGGACGCGGGGTACGAGCAGTACTTC. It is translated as CSAHIADAGYEQYF.

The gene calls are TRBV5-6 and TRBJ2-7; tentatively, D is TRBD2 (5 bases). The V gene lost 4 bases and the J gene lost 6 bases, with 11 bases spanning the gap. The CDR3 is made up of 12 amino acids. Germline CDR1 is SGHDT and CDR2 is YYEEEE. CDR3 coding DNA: TGTGCCAGCAGCCGGGGTAGCCGCGAGCAGTACTTC. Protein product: CASSRGSREQYF.

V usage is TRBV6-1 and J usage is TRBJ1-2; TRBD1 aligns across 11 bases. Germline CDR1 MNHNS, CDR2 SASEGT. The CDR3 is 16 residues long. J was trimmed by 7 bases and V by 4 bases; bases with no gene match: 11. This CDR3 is CASSAPDRGRFAGYTF. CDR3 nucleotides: TGTGCCAGCAGTGCCCCGGACAGGGGGCGCTTCGCTGGCTACACCTTC.